This note documents a single TCR beta chain sequence. This entry is derived from a study of technical replicates of blood from several donors. The table came from immunoSEQ multiplex PCR; TCRdb's copy has only in-frame clones and leaves some out. The repertoire holds 60,000 or so clones, with approximately 87% as singletons. The CDR3 runs 16 residues. J gave up 2 bases and V 4 bases, and 10 bases lay outside the gene matches. Germline loops: CDR1 SGHRS, CDR2 YFSETQ. The sequenced sample was PBMCs. The rearrangement uses TRBV5-1 and TRBJ2-5, with TRBD2 identical over 8 bases. The receptor's source is a human donor in good health. Some clones in this sample may be carry-over from other donors' samples. CDR3 region: CASSRGTRFGQETQYF. In nucleotides, the CDR3 is TGCGCCAGCAGCAGGGGGACTAGGTTTGGTCAAGAGACCCAGTACTTC.